One sample yielded the 16 T cell receptor beta chains listed below, sequenced in a study of T cells in Graves' hyperthyroidism and ophthalmopathy. RNA transcripts provided the source from which TCR beta CDR3 regions were amplified. TCR CDR3 regions were first amplified by RT-PCR with HTBI primers. Each CDR3 protein is one row after TCRdb ran MiXCR on the multiplex PCR reads. The data contain about half a million distinct CDR3 sequences, 15% to 20% of them singletons. The sequenced material came from blood. These receptors were obtained from a man aged 35 to 55 with Graves' ophthalmopathy.

This clonotype has a handful of counts. This sequence joins TRBV27 and TRBJ1-3; D is possibly TRBD1 (5 bases). The V end lost 5 bases, the J end lost 0 bases, and 17 bases lay between the germline ends. The germline CDR1 and CDR2 sequences are MNHEY and SMNVEV (reference sequence). The CDR3 sequence is 17 residues long. CDR3 nucleotide sequence: TGTGCCAGCAGTAGGACGGGACTCCCGAGCTCTGGAAACACCATATATTTT. Its protein is CASSRTGLPSSGNTIYF.

The genes are TRBV12-3 or TRBV12-4 and TRBJ2-3; 16 positions agree with TRBD2. The V and J ends lost 6 bases and 8 bases, in that order; junction bases with no gene match: 11. The CDR3 covers 17 residues. CDR3 DNA sequence: TGTGCCAGCAGGGGCCCTAGGGGACTAGCGGGGGGGGGTACGCAGTATTTT. It encodes CASRGPRGLAGGGTQYF.

The sample holds a few counts of this clonotype. The rearrangement uses TRBV7-2 and TRBJ2-3; 10 bases match TRBD2. The length of the CDR3 is 16 residues. The germline CDR1 and CDR2 sequences are SGHTA and FQGNSA. V shed 3 bases and J 5 bases; nucleotides not matched to a gene: 8. The CDR3 coding sequence is TGTGCCAGCAGCTTCCCTAGCGGGAGAGCTATAGATACGCAGTATTTT. It is translated as CASSFPSGRAIDTQYF.

This clonotype turned up a few times. CDR3 amino acids: CASSLAEGLRGETQYF. The CDR3 coding sequence is TGTGCCAGCAGCTTAGCCGAGGGGCTAAGAGGAGAGACCCAGTACTTC. This chain connects TRBV7-2 to TRBJ2-5; D tentatively reads TRBD1 or TRBD2 (5 bases each). V was pared by 0 bases and J by 4 bases, with 15 bases between. Germline assignment: CDR1 SGHTA and CDR2 FQGNSA. This CDR3 is built from 16 residues.

The chain links TRBV4-2 to TRBJ2-3; 8 nucleotides agree with TRBD2. This CDR3 has 15 amino acids. The V gene end was trimmed by 4 bases and the J gene end by 4 bases; junction bases not matched to a gene: 7. Germline CDR1 LGHNA, CDR2 YNFKEQ. CDR3 amino acids: CASSPLTSEADTQYF. The CDR3 coding sequence is TGTGCCAGCAGCCCGCTGACTAGCGAGGCAGATACGCAGTATTTT.

This clonotype was recorded a few times. The chain uses TRBV12-3 or TRBV12-4 and TRBJ2-2; unclear D gene. The CDR3 is 12 amino acids. V lost 6 bases and J lost 4, with 6 bases in between. This chain's CDR3 is CASRRTTGELFF. DNA for the CDR3: TGTGCCAGCAGAAGGACCACCGGGGAGCTGTTTTTT.

This clonotype was found a few times. V gene TRBV19 combines with J gene TRBJ1-5; 8 bases line up with TRBD1. Germline loops: CDR1 LNHDA, CDR2 SQIVND (reference sequence). Trimming cost V 5 bases and J 6 bases; bases outside gene matches: 6. The CDR3 totals 14 residues. CDR3 DNA sequence: TGTGCCAGTAGTCGAGCAGGGGGCAGTCAGCCCCAGCATTTT. Its protein product is CASSRAGGSQPQHF.

This clonotype was observed a handful of times. At one end the junction does not follow the germline gene, possibly because of a read error. The V and J genes are TRBV7-3 and TRBJ2-2; D may be TRBD2 (5 bases). The CDR3 length is 18 residues. In germline, CDR1 is SGHTA, CDR2 FQGTGA. The CDR3 coding sequence is TGTGCCAGCAGCGGGTCTCCCTACCCGGCATTTAACACCGGGAAGCTGTTTTTT. It yields the protein CASSGSPYPAFNTGKLFF.

Many counts were recorded for this clonotype. V and J are TRBV18 and TRBJ1-1, with 8 positions matching TRBD1. In germline, CDR1 is KGHSH, CDR2 LQKENI. The length of the CDR3 is 15 residues. Unmatched junction bases numbered 7, after V lost 6 bases and J lost 1 base. CDR3 loop: CASSIQGDGNTEAFF. Written as DNA, the CDR3 is TGTGCCAGCTCGATACAGGGGGACGGGAACACTGAAGCTTTCTTT.

This clonotype was seen a handful of times. V and J are TRBV4-1 and TRBJ2-5; TRBD2 aligns across 11 bases. J gave up 3 bases and V 4 bases, and 13 bases lay outside the gene matches. Germline V gene data show CDR1 as MGHRA and CDR2 as YSYEKL. CDR3 length: 18 amino acids. CDR3 sequence (DNA): TGCGCCAGCAGCCTCATGCCACAACTAGCGGGGGAAGAAGAGACCCAGTACTTC. Translation: CASSLMPQLAGEEETQYF.

Notes on this clonotype: A much larger clone is a single base away; this may be a read error. The chain joins TRBV11-2 to TRBJ2-7, with TRBD1 matching 7 bases. Gene TRBJ2-1 matches the end of the DNA better, so the J call may be wrong. Germline CDR1 reads SGHAT; CDR2 reads FQNNGV. The CDR3 consists of 17 residues. The CDR3 DNA follows: TGTGCCAGCAGCTTAAGGGGGACAGTTCAAGACTTCTACGAGCAGTTCTTC. Translating it yields CASSLRGTVQDFYEQFF.

This clonotype was found many times. The chain couples TRBV20-1 to TRBJ1-2, with D unclear. Per the germline V gene, CDR1 is DFQATT and CDR2 is SNEGSKA (reference sequence). V gave up 8 bases and J gave up 7 bases, with 14 bases separating them. The CDR3 has 11 amino acids. DNA for the CDR3: TGCAGTTTCCCGACCGCGCGTGGCTACACCTTC. Translation: CSFPTARGYTF.

This chain connects TRBV20-1 to TRBJ1-2, with 7 bases matching TRBD1. CDR1 is DFQATT, CDR2 SNEGSKA, per germline (reference sequence). This CDR3 is built from 16 residues. Germline trimming cut 6 bases from V and 4 bases from J; bases unmatched to any gene: 17. The CDR3 here is CSAFDRAAPASYGYTF. For the CDR3, the DNA is TGCAGTGCGTTCGACAGGGCCGCCCCCGCTTCCTATGGCTACACCTTC.

In this sample, this clonotype turned up a few times. The CDR3 loop reads CASFSPAQASEQFF. Written as DNA, the CDR3 is TGTGCCAGCTTCTCCCCTGCACAAGCCAGTGAGCAGTTCTTC. J is TRBJ2-1 and V is TRBV27; D is unresolved. CDR3 length: 14 amino acids. Deletions cut 8 bases from V and 9 bases from J, with 20 bases between. The germline CDR1 and CDR2 sequences are MNHEY and SMNVEV (reference sequence).

This clonotype was detected ten times or more. J is TRBJ2-7 and V is TRBV7-9; 8 bases match TRBD2. V trimming: 8 bases; J trimming: 3 bases; junction bases outside the gene matches: 9. The V gene's germline CDR1 is SEHNR and CDR2 FQNEAQ (reference sequence). The CDR3 covers 14 residues. The CDR3 protein is CASVRSGAFYEQYF. CDR3 DNA: TGTGCCAGCGTTCGTAGCGGGGCTTTCTACGAGCAGTACTTC.

This clonotype was observed at least ten times. The V gene is TRBV11-1, the J gene TRBJ1-2; D is possibly TRBD1 (5 bases). The CDR3 covers 17 residues. V was cut by 0 bases and J by 7 bases, with 21 bases left in between. Germline V gene data show CDR1 as SGHAT and CDR2 as FQDESV (reference sequence). The CDR3 region has the DNA TGTGCCAGCAGCTTAGCGCTGGATCCCAGGGCCGATTCTGGCTACACCTTC. This sequence encodes CASSLALDPRADSGYTF.